The 13 T cell receptor beta chains below come from one sample, sequenced in a study of identifying expanded T cells in peripheral blood. The repertoire was sequenced with immunoSEQ multiplex PCR; TCRdb's copy has only in-frame clones and lacks some. The repertoire consists of about 84,000 clones, with around 86% occurring once and the leading ten covering over 5%. Source material: blood. These receptor sequences come from a person aged 18 to 69 in good health.

A remark on this clone: At one end the junction does not follow the germline gene, possibly because of a read error. At the DNA level, this CDR3 is encoded by other sequences in the same sample as well. The V and J genes are TRBV6-5 and TRBJ2-7; TRBD1 might be the D (6 bases). Germline CDR1 reads MNHEY; CDR2 reads SVGAGI. The CDR3 runs 14 residues. The CDR3 loop is CASSYGGRAYEQYF. CDR3 DNA sequence: TGTGCCAGCAGTTACGGGGGCAGAGCCTACGAGCAGTATTTC.

This chain joins TRBV21-1 and TRBJ2-7. TRBV21-1 is classified as a pseudogene. This CDR3 region has 15 residues. CDR3 sequence: CASSNKDQKIYEQYF. CDR3 nucleotide sequence: TGTGCCAGCAGCAACAAGGACCAAAAAATCTACGAGCAGTACTTC.

The genes are TRBV6-5 and TRBJ2-3; D not certain. CDR1 and CDR2 (germline): MNHEY, SVGAGI. This CDR3 region has 12 residues. V shed 7 bases and J shed 6 bases, with 11 bases lying between them. This CDR3 reads CASTDDPDTQYF. CDR3 nucleotide sequence: TGTGCCAGCACCGATGACCCGGATACGCAGTATTTT.

The chain carries TRBV7-6 and TRBJ2-7; 7 bases match TRBD1. The CDR3 has 15 amino acids. Germline V gene data show CDR1 as SGHVS and CDR2 as FNYEAQ. The V and J ends lost 2 bases and 0 bases, in that order; junction bases with no gene match: 4. DNA of the CDR3: TGTGCCAGCAGCTTATTGACAGGGCCCTCCTACGAGCAGTACTTC. Encoded protein: CASSLLTGPSYEQYF.

J is TRBJ2-6 and V is TRBV9; D gene uncertain. The V gene's germline CDR1 is SGDLS and CDR2 YYNGEE. The CDR3 totals 16 residues. V lost 4 bases and J lost 4, with 15 bases in between. CDR3 sequence reads: CASSPMSLPGANVLTF. The CDR3 nucleotides read TGTGCCAGCAGCCCAATGTCCTTGCCCGGGGCCAACGTCCTGACTTTC.

The chain carries TRBV5-4 and TRBJ1-2; 8 bases are shared with TRBD1. CDR3 length: 15 amino acids. CDR1 and CDR2 (germline): SGHNT, YYREEE (reference sequence). V was pared by 3 bases and J by 8 bases, with 12 bases of the junction left unmatched. The CDR3 coding sequence is TGTGCCAGCAGCTATAGCTTATTGGACAGGGACGGCTACACCTTC. Protein sequence: CASSYSLLDRDGYTF.

The rearrangement uses TRBV18 and TRBJ2-1; tentatively, D is TRBD1 (5 bases). The germline V gene encodes CDR1 KGHSH and CDR2 LQKENI. The CDR3 has 13 residues. V lost 6 bases to trimming and J lost 4 bases, with 10 bases between them. CDR3 in amino acids: CASSLRQYNEQFF. The CDR3 nucleotides are TGTGCCAGCTCCCTCAGACAGTACAATGAGCAGTTCTTC.

The genes are TRBV15 and TRBJ2-3; D unclear. Germline V gene sequence: CDR1 LNHNV, CDR2 YYDKDF (reference sequence). This CDR3 spans 16 amino acids. V dropped 1 base and J dropped 3 bases, with 14 bases sitting between them. CDR3 in amino acids: CATSRVEWPGTDTQYF. In DNA, the CDR3 is TGTGCCACCAGCAGAGTCGAGTGGCCCGGTACAGATACGCAGTATTTT.

This chain uses TRBV6-5 with TRBJ1-1, with a weak D call TRBD1 (5 bases). Per germline, CDR1 MNHEY and CDR2 SVGAGI. This CDR3 is 15 amino acids long. The V end lost 2 bases, the J end lost 9 bases, and 19 bases lay between the germline ends. This CDR3 reads CASSYVSSRGEKAFF. The CDR3 region has the DNA TGTGCCAGCAGTTACGTCTCATCTCGGGGGGAGAAAGCTTTCTTT.

This rearrangement joins TRBV19 to TRBJ1-5; 7 bases map to TRBD1. V was clipped by 1 base and J by 0 bases; unmatched bases: 3. Germline assignment: CDR1 LNHDA and CDR2 SQIVND (reference sequence). The CDR3 sequence is 16 residues long. The CDR3 region is CASSIGTGYSNQPQHF. The CDR3 DNA reads TGTGCCAGTAGTATAGGGACAGGCTATAGCAATCAGCCCCAGCATTTT.

This clone appeared a few times. This rearrangement joins TRBV11-2 to TRBJ1-6, with D unclear. Germline V gives CDR1 SGHAT, CDR2 FQNNGV. The CDR3 has 14 residues. Between the trimmed V and J ends, which lost 0 bases and 11 bases, there was a span of 11 bases. CDR3 DNA sequence: TGTGCCAGCAGCTTAGACCTCCATCGAACACCCCTCCACTTT. Its protein is CASSLDLHRTPLHF.

The rearrangement links TRBV27 to TRBJ2-5; TRBD1 is a possible D gene (5 bases). The CDR3 runs to 14 residues. CDR1 is MNHEY and CDR2 is SMNVEV in the germline V gene (reference sequence). The germline V and J ends were trimmed by 4 bases and 5 bases, with 14 bases remaining between them. The CDR3 region is CASSSLGAWETQYF. In nucleotides, the CDR3 is TGTGCCAGCAGTTCACTTGGGGCGTGGGAGACCCAGTACTTC.

This rearrangement joins TRBV25-1 to TRBJ1-1; D gene ambiguous. From germline, CDR1 is MGHDK and CDR2 SYGVNS. This CDR3 contains 13 residues. Trimming took off 2 bases at V and 8 bases at J, with 12 bases between the two ends. The CDR3 DNA is TGTGCCAGCAGTGAAATGGGCCAATTCGAAGCTTTCTTT. Translated, it gives CASSEMGQFEAFF. Supplemented by reference TRBV25-1 and TRBJ1-1, the full variable domain reads EADIYQTPRYLVIGTGKKITLECSQTMGHDKMYWYQQDPGMELHLIHYSYGVNSTEKGDLSSESTVSRIRTEHFPLTLESARPSHTSQYLCASSEMGQFEAFFGQGTRLTVV.